These T cell receptor beta chains were read from a single sample in a study of CD8+ T cells in alopecia areata. Sequencing was performed with immunoSEQ multiplex PCR; in TCRdb, only in-frame clones are kept and a portion is missing. The table has roughly 220,000 clones, 35% to 45% seen once. The sequenced sample was CD4+ T cells sorted from blood, obtained around week 30, from a patient treated with tofacitinib. Every receptor here comes from a human donor with alopecia areata. The CDR3 runs from the conserved cysteine through the conserved F or W. A D gene is named only where the DNA matches it firmly. Rows may omit the clone size; those that give it use once, few, many or a size class.

J: TRBJ2-2
D: NA
V: TRBV7-3
size: NA
length: 13
CDR3: CASSLMNTGELFF
DNA: TGTGCCAGCAGCTTGATGAACACCGGGGAGCTGTTTTTT

J: TRBJ2-2
D: NA
V: TRBV11-2
size: NA
length: 12
CDR3: CASSRRSGELFF
DNA: TGTGCCAGCAGCCGCAGAAGCGGGGAGCTGTTTTTT

J: TRBJ1-6
D: TRBD1
V: TRBV27
size: many
length: 15
CDR3: CASSRGRGWDSPLHF
DNA: TGTGCCAGCAGCCGGGGCAGGGGGTGGGATTCACCCCTCCACTTT

J: TRBJ2-1
D: TRBD1
V: TRBV10-3
size: NA
length: 14
CDR3: CAIRGTGRRDEQFF
DNA: TGTGCCATCAGGGGGACAGGGCGGAGGGATGAGCAGTTCTTC

J: TRBJ2-7
D: TRBD1
V: TRBV5-1
size: few
length: 14
CDR3: CASSWDRISYEQYF
DNA: TGCGCCAGCAGCTGGGACAGAATCTCCTACGAGCAGTACTTC

J: TRBJ2-2
D: NA
V: TRBV5-1
size: NA
length: 16
CDR3: CASSLTGVENTGELFF
DNA: TGCGCCAGCAGCTTGACGGGCGTCGAGAACACCGGGGAGCTGTTTTTT

J: TRBJ1-2
D: NA
V: TRBV6-1
size: NA
length: 14
CDR3: CASSDAGLQQGYTF
DNA: TGTGCCAGCAGTGACGCAGGTCTCCAGCAGGGCTACACCTTC

J: TRBJ2-4
D: NA
V: TRBV18
size: NA
length: 14
CDR3: CASSPDIAKNIQYF
DNA: TGTGCCAGCTCACCAGACATAGCCAAAAACATTCAGTACTTC

J: TRBJ1-4
D: NA
V: TRBV27
size: NA
length: 16
CDR3: CASKRALVATNEKLFF
DNA: TGTGCCAGCAAAAGGGCACTAGTTGCAACTAATGAAAAACTGTTTTTT

J: TRBJ1-1
D: NA
V: TRBV19
size: NA
length: 11
CDR3: CASRKGAEAFF
DNA: TGTGCCAGTAGAAAGGGGGCTGAAGCTTTCTTT

J: TRBJ2-1
D: TRBD1
V: TRBV6-6
size: few
length: 14
CDR3: CASSRTGADNEQFF
DNA: TGTGCCAGCAGTCGAACAGGGGCCGACAATGAGCAGTTCTTC

J: TRBJ2-3
D: NA
V: TRBV7-3
size: few
length: 17
CDR3: CASSLKIGTPDTDTQYF
DNA: TGTGCCAGCAGCTTAAAGATAGGGACCCCGGACACAGATACGCAGTATTTT

J: TRBJ2-5
D: TRBD1
V: TRBV5-6
size: NA
length: 14
CDR3: CASSWGTEQETQYF
DNA: TGTGCCAGCAGCTGGGGGACAGAACAAGAGACCCAGTACTTC

J: TRBJ2-3
D: TRBD1
V: TRBV2
size: NA
length: 13
CDR3: CASNDRGRDTQYF
DNA: TGTGCCAGCAACGACAGGGGGAGAGATACGCAGTATTTT

J: TRBJ2-1
D: TRBD1
V: TRBV29-1
size: NA
length: 15
CDR3: CSVPGGRGSYNEQFF
DNA: TGCAGCGTCCCAGGGGGCAGGGGCTCCTACAATGAGCAGTTCTTC

J: TRBJ1-1
D: NA
V: TRBV5-6
size: NA
length: 13
CDR3: CASSFPGPGLAFF
DNA: TGTGCCAGCAGCTTTCCGGGGCCCGGGTTAGCTTTCTTT

J: TRBJ2-3
D: TRBD2
V: TRBV13
size: few
length: 16
CDR3: CASSLKAGGTTDTQYF
DNA: TGTGCCAGCAGCTTAAAAGCGGGGGGGACCACAGATACGCAGTATTTT

J: TRBJ1-4
D: NA
V: TRBV18
size: few
length: 16
CDR3: CASSQSPGATNEKLFF
DNA: TGTGCCAGCTCACAGTCTCCGGGGGCAACTAATGAAAAACTGTTTTTT

J: TRBJ2-7
D: TRBD1
V: TRBV6-5
size: few
length: 15
CDR3: CASSSGTGGSYEQYF
DNA: TGTGCCAGCAGTTCCGGGACAGGGGGTTCCTACGAGCAGTACTTC

J: TRBJ2-2
D: NA
V: TRBV4-1
size: few
length: 11
CDR3: CASSQYGELFF
DNA: TGCGCCAGCAGCCAATACGGGGAGCTGTTTTTT

J: TRBJ1-2
D: TRBD1
V: TRBV27
size: few
length: 13
CDR3: CASSRTGPYGYTF
DNA: TGTGCCAGCAGTCGGACAGGGCCTTATGGCTACACCTTC

J: TRBJ2-3
D: NA
V: TRBV2
size: NA
length: 16
CDR3: CASSVQGTSSTDTQYF
DNA: TGTGCCAGCAGTGTTCAGGGGACCTCTAGCACAGATACGCAGTATTTT